These 9 T cell receptor beta chains were sequenced from one sample in a study of blood T cell repertoires in COVID-19. Using immunoSEQ multiplex PCR, the repertoire was profiled, and TCRdb retains in-frame clones only, with some absent. This sample yields about 38,000 clones, of which about 85% are seen a single time; around 4.5% belongs to the top ten. Material for sequencing was peripheral blood. Receptor source: a man in his fifties or sixties with COVID-19, enrolled during active disease.

The chain couples TRBV4-2 to TRBJ2-1; weak D call: TRBD1 (6 bases). Germline lookup yields CDR1 LGHNA and CDR2 YNFKEQ. V shed 0 bases and J shed 9 bases, with 9 bases lying between them. This CDR3 contains 13 residues. CDR3 loop: CASSQEGAAEQFF. CDR3 sequence (DNA): TGTGCCAGCAGCCAAGAGGGGGCGGCTGAGCAGTTCTTC.

This chain joins TRBV7-8 and TRBJ1-4; D not certain. The CDR3 has 15 residues. Trimming pared 2 bases from V and 3 bases from J, leaving 10 bases between. CDR1 and CDR2 (germline): SGHVS, FQNEAQ. The CDR3 loop reads CASSLSRPPNEKLFF. The CDR3 DNA follows: TGTGCCAGCAGCTTAAGCAGGCCGCCTAATGAAAAACTGTTTTTT. Combining the CDR3 with reference TRBV7-8 and TRBJ1-4 gives the whole variable domain GAGVSQSPRYKVAKRGQDVALRCDPISGHVSLFWYQQALGQGPEFLTYFQNEAQLDKSGLPSDRFFAERPEGSVSTLKIQRTQQEDSAVYLCASSLSRPPNEKLFFGSGTQLSVL.

The rearrangement joins TRBV19 to TRBJ1-2, with D perhaps TRBD1 (6 bases). V was clipped by 3 bases and J by 5 bases, with 16 bases between them. The CDR3 has 15 residues. Germline CDR1 is LNHDA and CDR2 is SQIVND (reference sequence). The CDR3 is CASSMTGPLGYGYTF. The CDR3 DNA reads TGTGCCAGTAGTATGACAGGACCTCTAGGATATGGCTACACCTTC.

The chain links TRBV27 to TRBJ1-5; D not resolved. Germline loops: CDR1 MNHEY, CDR2 SMNVEV (reference sequence). CDR3 size: 15 residues. V was clipped by 3 bases and J by 1 base, with 10 bases between them. CDR3 coding DNA: TGTGCCAGCAGTTTGGAGGGCAGGAGCAATCAGCCCCAGCATTTT. It translates to CASSLEGRSNQPQHF.

The V and J genes are TRBV5-1 and TRBJ2-7; TRBD1 matches at 11 bases. Germline V gene data show CDR1 as SGHRS and CDR2 as YFSETQ. The CDR3 contains 15 residues. V trimming: 0 bases; J trimming: 7 bases; junction bases outside the gene matches: 6. Here the CDR3 DNA reads TGCGCCAGCAGCTTGGAAGGACAGGGGGCGCGAGAGCAGTACTTC. Translating gives CASSLEGQGAREQYF.

This chain uses TRBV19 with TRBJ1-5; TRBD1 matches 7 bases. The CDR3 sequence is 13 residues long. Germline CDR1 and CDR2: LNHDA and SQIVND (reference sequence). Trimming at V came to 8 bases and at J to 3 bases, leaving 4 bases not matched to a gene. CDR3 protein: CASAGTDNQPQHF. In nucleotides, the CDR3 is TGTGCCAGTGCCGGGACAGACAATCAGCCCCAGCATTTT.

The genes are TRBV30 and TRBJ2-1; TRBD2 matches at 7 bases. Germline V lookup: CDR1 GTSNPN, CDR2 SVGIG (reference sequence). V dropped 0 bases and J dropped 7; count of bases not matched to a gene: 0. CDR3 length equals 12 residues. CDR3 residues: CAWSVAGNEQFF. In DNA, the CDR3 is TGTGCCTGGAGTGTAGCGGGGAATGAGCAGTTCTTC.

The chain combines TRBV5-1 with TRBJ2-3, with no clear D. The CDR3 sequence is 12 residues long. Germline CDR1 SGHRS, CDR2 YFSETQ. V shed 4 bases and J shed 5 bases, with 8 bases lying between them. CDR3 nucleotide sequence: TGCGCCAGCAGCGGGCAGGAAGATACGCAGTATTTT. It yields the protein CASSGQEDTQYF. Filled out from reference TRBV5-1 and TRBJ2-3, the complete variable domain reads KAGVTQTPRYLIKTRGQQVTLSCSPISGHRSVSWYQQTPGQGLQFLFEYFSETQRNKGNFPGRFSGRQFSNSRSEMNVSTLELGDSALYLCASSGQEDTQYFGPGTRLTVL.

The rearrangement links TRBV30 to TRBJ1-5; no clear D gene. Germline CDR1 and CDR2: GTSNPN and SVGIG (reference sequence). The V end was cut by 5 bases, the J end by 2 bases, with 13 bases between. The CDR3 has 14 amino acids. The CDR3 sequence is CAWGRPGGNQPQHF. CDR3 coding DNA: TGTGCCTGGGGCCGGCCGGGTGGCAATCAGCCCCAGCATTTT.